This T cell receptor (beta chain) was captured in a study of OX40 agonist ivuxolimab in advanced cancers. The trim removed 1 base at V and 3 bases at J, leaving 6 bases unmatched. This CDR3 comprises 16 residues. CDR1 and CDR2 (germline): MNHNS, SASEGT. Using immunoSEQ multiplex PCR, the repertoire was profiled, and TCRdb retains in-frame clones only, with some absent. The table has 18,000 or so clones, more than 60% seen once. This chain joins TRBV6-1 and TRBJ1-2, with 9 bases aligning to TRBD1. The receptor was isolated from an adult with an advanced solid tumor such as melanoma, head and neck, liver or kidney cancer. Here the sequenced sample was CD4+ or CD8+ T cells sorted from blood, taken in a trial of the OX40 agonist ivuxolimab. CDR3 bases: TGTGCCAGCAGTGAAGGAACCGGGACAGGGTACTATGGCTACACCTTC. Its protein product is CASSEGTGTGYYGYTF.